This T cell receptor (beta chain) appears in the sequencing data of a study of synovial regulatory T cells in juvenile arthritis. Judged by frequency, this clone is medium-sized (0.01 to 0.1%). The antigen is not known. Clones were sequenced by immunoSEQ multiplex PCR, and TCRdb holds only the in-frame ones, with some missing. In total, the table holds 800 to 950 clones. Whole-study results and caveats: Blood Treg cells that were inflammation-associated showed lower TCR diversity than other blood Treg cells.

The CDR3 contains 13 residues. No DNA accompanies this entry. Germline CDR1 is LNHDA and CDR2 is SQIVND (reference sequence). Patients were aged median 11.6 years with disease lasting median 7 years. The clonotype originates from a donor under 30 with juvenile idiopathic arthritis. The rearrangement joins TRBV19 to TRBJ1-1. Sequenced input: Treg cells from blood. Subset reported: HLA-DR+ inflammation-associated blood Treg cells. The CDR3 here is CASSMSENTEAFF.